Listed below are T cell receptor beta chains from one sample, sequenced in a study of shared clonotypes between healthy human individuals. TCRdb keeps only in-frame clones here, not all; method: immunoSEQ multiplex PCR. The data show millions of clones, with just under 95% seen just once and around 1.1% held by the top ten. The sample comprised naive CD8+ T cells sorted from blood. These TCRs come from a young man in good health. Each CDR3 is given with its conserved first and last residue. The order of the fields is CDR3 protein, J gene, CDR3 length, clone size, V gene. Clone size is shown for a subset of rows, as once, few, many or a class of expanded clone.

CDR3: CASSPGLAGSVAYEQYF; J: TRBJ2-7; length: 17; size: once; V: TRBV5-4
CDR3: CASSEKGQAYEQYF; J: TRBJ2-7; length: 14; size: once; V: TRBV25-1
CDR3: CASGTSDYNEQFF; J: TRBJ2-1; length: 13; size: -; V: TRBV27
CDR3: CASSLPGAGYNEQFF; J: TRBJ2-1; length: 15; size: -; V: TRBV27
CDR3: CASGGHSGNTIYF; J: TRBJ1-3; length: 13; size: -; V: TRBV12-5
CDR3: CASSQNVAGPGTNEQYF; J: TRBJ2-7; length: 17; size: -; V: TRBV14
CDR3: CASSLYSNQPQHF; J: TRBJ1-5; length: 13; size: -; V: TRBV5-6
CDR3: CATSREGWNTEAFF; J: TRBJ1-1; length: 14; size: -; V: TRBV15
CDR3: CASSPGGTGKYEQYF; J: TRBJ2-7; length: 15; size: -; V: TRBV28
CDR3: CASSPTGTLNTEAFF; J: TRBJ1-1; length: 15; size: -; V: TRBV9
CDR3: CSGGDSATYNEQFF; J: TRBJ2-1; length: 14; size: once; V: TRBV29-1
CDR3: CASSPPGQGWETQYF; J: TRBJ2-5; length: 15; size: -; V: TRBV7-9
CDR3: CASRPGGSNQPQHF; J: TRBJ1-5; length: 14; size: -; V: TRBV27
CDR3: CASSLQGYNEQFF; J: TRBJ2-1; length: 13; size: -; V: TRBV7-8
CDR3: CASSRTYMNTEAFF; J: TRBJ1-1; length: 14; size: -; V: TRBV7-9
CDR3: CASSPQMAGSGFTDTQYF; J: TRBJ2-3; length: 18; size: -; V: TRBV27
CDR3: CASSVARGAGELFF; J: TRBJ2-2; length: 14; size: -; V: TRBV9
CDR3: CASSRTQMGTGELFF; J: TRBJ2-2; length: 15; size: once; V: TRBV5-1
CDR3: CASTGANIQYF; J: TRBJ2-4; length: 11; size: -; V: TRBV18
CDR3: CASSLTAEAVYTF; J: TRBJ1-2; length: 13; size: -; V: TRBV28
CDR3: CASRSAGTTYEQYF; J: TRBJ2-7; length: 14; size: -; V: TRBV27
CDR3: CASSPGTSVYNEQFF; J: TRBJ2-1; length: 15; size: -; V: TRBV4-1
CDR3: CASSSPRRPSYEQYF; J: TRBJ2-7; length: 15; size: -; V: TRBV7-9
CDR3: CASSPEGLNTEAFF; J: TRBJ1-1; length: 14; size: -; V: TRBV9
CDR3: CASSPAMDREETQYF; J: TRBJ2-5; length: 15; size: -; V: TRBV11-3
CDR3: CAGGNPSTDTQYF; J: TRBJ2-3; length: 13; size: once; V: TRBV27
CDR3: CASSSTSQETQYF; J: TRBJ2-5; length: 13; size: -; V: TRBV27
CDR3: CASSLSGLAGDEQYF; J: TRBJ2-7; length: 15; size: -; V: TRBV5-4
CDR3: CASSRYGYTF; J: TRBJ1-2; length: 10; size: -; V: TRBV14
CDR3: CASSGTPSGGGNEQYF; J: TRBJ2-7; length: 16; size: once; V: TRBV7-8
CDR3: CASSQVATLADGNTGELFF; J: TRBJ2-2; length: 19; size: -; V: TRBV4-1
CDR3: CASSHLTDEQYF; J: TRBJ2-7; length: 12; size: -; V: TRBV6-1
CDR3: CASSLAGDSYTF; J: TRBJ1-2; length: 12; size: -; V: TRBV5-1
CDR3: CASSLSTERANTGELFF; J: TRBJ2-2; length: 17; size: -; V: TRBV9